The T cell receptor (beta chain) under discussion was sequenced for a study of shared clonotypes between healthy human individuals. The protocol was immunoSEQ multiplex PCR, while the TCRdb copy is restricted to in-frame clones and leaves out a portion. The data contain 1.6 million or so clones, 95% to 97% of them seen just once; the ten biggest clones take up roughly 1.1%. The CDR3 is made up of 14 amino acids. The V end was cut by 3 bases, the J end by 4 bases, with 12 bases between. Germline-derived CDR1 and CDR2 are WSHSY and SAAADI. This TCR was recovered from a man aged 25 to 45 in good health. This chain connects TRBV10-2 to TRBJ1-2; D not certain. Sequenced input: naive CD4+ T cells sorted from blood. Subset indicated: CD45RA+ positively selected. For the CDR3, the DNA is TGCGCCAGCAGTGAATCGATACGGGCCTATGGCTACACCTTC. Its translation: CASSESIRAYGYTF.